This T cell receptor beta chain was recorded in a study of blood T cells in healthy people across ages. The overall study: About one barcoded beta molecule per two T cells was captured by template switching.

This clonotype was picked up a small number of times. Next came a second PCR, run for about 7 to 12 cycles, which used a sample-barcoded 5' primer along with a J-beta primer mix. TCRdb reprocessed the 5' RACE reads with MiXCR, giving one entry per CDR3 protein. The sample records about 2 million distinct CDR3 sequences, roughly 50% being singletons. Germline CDR1 is MNHEY and CDR2 is SVGAGI. The length of the CDR3 is 13 residues. The specimen sequenced was blood. The receptor's source is a middle-aged woman in good health. The chain carries TRBV6-5 and TRBJ2-4; unclear D gene. The end of the DNA is better explained by TRBJ2-7, so the J call may be wrong. In nucleotides, the CDR3 is TGTGCCAGCAGTCGGACGACTTACTACGAGCAGTACTTC. As protein: CASSRTTYYEQYF.